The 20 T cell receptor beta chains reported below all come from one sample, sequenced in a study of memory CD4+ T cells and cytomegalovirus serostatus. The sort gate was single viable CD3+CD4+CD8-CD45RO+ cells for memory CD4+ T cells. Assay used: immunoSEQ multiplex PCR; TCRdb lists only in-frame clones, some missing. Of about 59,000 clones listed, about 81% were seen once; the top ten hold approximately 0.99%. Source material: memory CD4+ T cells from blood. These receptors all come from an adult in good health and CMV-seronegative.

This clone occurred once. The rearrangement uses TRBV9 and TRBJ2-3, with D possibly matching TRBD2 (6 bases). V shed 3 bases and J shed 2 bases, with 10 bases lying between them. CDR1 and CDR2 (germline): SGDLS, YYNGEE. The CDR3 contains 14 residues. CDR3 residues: CASSAQRATDTQYF. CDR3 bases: TGTGCCAGCAGCGCTCAGCGGGCCACAGATACGCAGTATTTT.

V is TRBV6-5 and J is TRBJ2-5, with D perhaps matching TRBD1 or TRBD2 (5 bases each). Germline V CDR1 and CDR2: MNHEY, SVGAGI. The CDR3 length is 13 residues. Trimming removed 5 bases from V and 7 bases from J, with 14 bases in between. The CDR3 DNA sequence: TGTGCCAGCAGTACCGGGACCGGGGCGACCCAGTACTTC. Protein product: CASSTGTGATQYF.

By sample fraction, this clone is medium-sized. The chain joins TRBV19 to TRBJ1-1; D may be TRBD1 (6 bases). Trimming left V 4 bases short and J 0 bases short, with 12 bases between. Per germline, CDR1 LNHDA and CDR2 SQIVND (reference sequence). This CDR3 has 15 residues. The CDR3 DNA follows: TGTGCCAGTAGTAACCCGACAGGCGTGAACACTGAAGCTTTCTTT. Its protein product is CASSNPTGVNTEAFF.

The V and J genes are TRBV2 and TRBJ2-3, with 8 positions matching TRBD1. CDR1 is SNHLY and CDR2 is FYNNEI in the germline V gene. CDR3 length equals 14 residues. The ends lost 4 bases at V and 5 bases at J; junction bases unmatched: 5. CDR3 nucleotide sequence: TGTGCCAGCAGTGGACAGGGGCGCGGAGATACGCAGTATTTT. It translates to CASSGQGRGDTQYF.

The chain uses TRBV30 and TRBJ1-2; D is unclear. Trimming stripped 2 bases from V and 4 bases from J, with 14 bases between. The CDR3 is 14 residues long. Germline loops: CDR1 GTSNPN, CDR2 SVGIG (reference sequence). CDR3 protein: CAWSHQLWVYGYTF. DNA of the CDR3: TGTGCCTGGAGTCACCAATTATGGGTCTATGGCTACACCTTC. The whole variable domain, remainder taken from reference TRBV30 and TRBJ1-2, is SQTIHQWPATLVQPVGSPLSLECTVEGTSNPNLYWYRQAAGRGLQLLFYSVGIGQISSEVPQNLSASRPQDRQFILSSKKLLLSDSGFYLCAWSHQLWVYGYTFGSGTRLTVV.

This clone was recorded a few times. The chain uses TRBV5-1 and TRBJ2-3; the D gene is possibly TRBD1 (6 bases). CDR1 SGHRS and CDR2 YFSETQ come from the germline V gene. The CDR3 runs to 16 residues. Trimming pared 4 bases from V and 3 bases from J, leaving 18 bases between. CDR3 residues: CASSMNGGGRTDTQYF. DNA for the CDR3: TGCGCCAGCAGCATGAACGGTGGGGGCCGGACAGATACGCAGTATTTT.

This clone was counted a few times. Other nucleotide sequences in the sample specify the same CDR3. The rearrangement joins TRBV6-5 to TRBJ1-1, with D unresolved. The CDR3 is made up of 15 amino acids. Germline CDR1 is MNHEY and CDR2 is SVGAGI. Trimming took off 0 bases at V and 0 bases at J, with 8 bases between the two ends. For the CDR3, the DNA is TGTGCCAGCAGTTACTCGAGGAACTTGAACACTGAAGCTTTCTTT. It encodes CASSYSRNLNTEAFF.

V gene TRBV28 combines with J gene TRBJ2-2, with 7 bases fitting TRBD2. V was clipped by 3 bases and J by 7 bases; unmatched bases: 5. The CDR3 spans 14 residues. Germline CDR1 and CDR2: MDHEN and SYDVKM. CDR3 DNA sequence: TGTGCCAGCAGTTTGCGGGGGTTTGGCGGGGAGCTGTTTTTT. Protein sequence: CASSLRGFGGELFF.

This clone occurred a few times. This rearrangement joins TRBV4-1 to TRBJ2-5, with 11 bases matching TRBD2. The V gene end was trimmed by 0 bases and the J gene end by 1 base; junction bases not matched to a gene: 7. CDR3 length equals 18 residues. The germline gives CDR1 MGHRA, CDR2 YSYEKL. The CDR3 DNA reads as TGCGCCAGCAGCCAAGATATGGCCCTAGCGGGAGGCCAAGAGACCCAGTACTTC. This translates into CASSQDMALAGGQETQYF.

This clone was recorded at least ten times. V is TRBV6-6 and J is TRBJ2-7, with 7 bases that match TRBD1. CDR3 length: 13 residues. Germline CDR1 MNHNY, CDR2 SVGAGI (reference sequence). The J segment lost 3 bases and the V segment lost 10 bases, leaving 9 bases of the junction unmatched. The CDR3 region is CATQRDSGYEQYF. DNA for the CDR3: TGTGCCACCCAAAGGGACAGCGGCTACGAGCAGTACTTC.

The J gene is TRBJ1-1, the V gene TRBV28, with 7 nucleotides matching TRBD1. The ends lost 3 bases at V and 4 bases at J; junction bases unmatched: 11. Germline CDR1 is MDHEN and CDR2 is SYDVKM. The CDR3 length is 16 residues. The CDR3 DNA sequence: TGTGCCAGCAGTTTGACAGGGTATCGAGTCGGCACTGAAGCTTTCTTT. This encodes CASSLTGYRVGTEAFF.

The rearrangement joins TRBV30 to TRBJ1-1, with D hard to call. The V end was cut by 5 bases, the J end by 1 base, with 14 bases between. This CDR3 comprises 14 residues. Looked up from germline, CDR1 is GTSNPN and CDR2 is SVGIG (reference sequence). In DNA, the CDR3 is TGTGCCTGGGAGGTGTTCAGGAAGAACACTGAAGCTTTCTTT. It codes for CAWEVFRKNTEAFF.

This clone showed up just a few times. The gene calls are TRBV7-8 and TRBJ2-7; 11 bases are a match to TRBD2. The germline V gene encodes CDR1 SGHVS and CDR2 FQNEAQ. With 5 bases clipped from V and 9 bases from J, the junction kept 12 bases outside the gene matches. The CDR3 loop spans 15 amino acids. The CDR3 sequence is CASSVLGLAASGQYF. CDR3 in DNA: TGTGCCAGCAGCGTACTGGGACTAGCGGCCTCCGGGCAGTACTTC.

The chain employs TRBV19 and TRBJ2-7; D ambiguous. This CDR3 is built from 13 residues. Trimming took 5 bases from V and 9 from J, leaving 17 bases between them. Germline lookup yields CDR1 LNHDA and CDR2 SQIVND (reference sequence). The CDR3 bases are TGTGCCAGTAGTGCCATGGGCGAGGACGGGCAGTACTTC. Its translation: CASSAMGEDGQYF. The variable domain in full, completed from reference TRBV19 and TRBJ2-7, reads DGGITQSPKYLFRKEGQNVTLSCEQNLNHDAMYWYRQDPGQGLRLIYYSQIVNDFQKGDIAEGYSVSREKKESFPLTVTSAQKNPTAFYLCASSAMGEDGQYFGPGTRLTVT.

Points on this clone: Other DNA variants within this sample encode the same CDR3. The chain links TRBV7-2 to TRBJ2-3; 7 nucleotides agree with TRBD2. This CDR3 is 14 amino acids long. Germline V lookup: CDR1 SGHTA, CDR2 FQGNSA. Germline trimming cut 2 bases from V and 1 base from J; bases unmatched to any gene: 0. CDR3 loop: CASSLTSGTDTQYF. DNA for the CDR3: TGTGCCAGCAGCTTAACTAGCGGCACAGATACGCAGTATTTT.

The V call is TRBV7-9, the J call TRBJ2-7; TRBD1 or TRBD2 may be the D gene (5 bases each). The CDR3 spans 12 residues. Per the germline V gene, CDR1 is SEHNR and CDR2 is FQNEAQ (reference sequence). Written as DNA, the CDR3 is TGTGCGAGCGGTAAGGGGAGCGACGAGCAGTACTTC. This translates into CASGKGSDEQYF.

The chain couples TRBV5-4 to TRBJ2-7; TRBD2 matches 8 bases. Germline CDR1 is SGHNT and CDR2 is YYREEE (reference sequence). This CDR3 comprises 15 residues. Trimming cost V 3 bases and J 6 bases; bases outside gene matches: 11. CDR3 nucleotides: TGTGCCAGCAGCTCCGGGACTAGAGGATCTCCCGAGCAGTACTTC. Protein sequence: CASSSGTRGSPEQYF.

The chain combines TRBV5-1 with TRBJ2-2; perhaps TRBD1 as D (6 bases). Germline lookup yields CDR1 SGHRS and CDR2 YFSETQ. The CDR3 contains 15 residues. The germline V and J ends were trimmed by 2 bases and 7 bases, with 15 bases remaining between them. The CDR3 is CASSFYSGAGGELFF. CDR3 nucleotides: TGCGCCAGCAGCTTTTACTCAGGGGCAGGCGGGGAGCTGTTTTTT.

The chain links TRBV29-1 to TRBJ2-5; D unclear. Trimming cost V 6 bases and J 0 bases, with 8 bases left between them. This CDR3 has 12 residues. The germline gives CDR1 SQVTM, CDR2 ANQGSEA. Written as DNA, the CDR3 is TGCAGCGTCGACCTGTACCAAGAGACCCAGTACTTC. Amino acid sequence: CSVDLYQETQYF. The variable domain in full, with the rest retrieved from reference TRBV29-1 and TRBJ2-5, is SAVISQKPSRDICQRGTSLTIQCQVDSQVTMMFWYRQQPGQSLTLIATANQGSEATYESGFVIDKFPISRPNLTFSTLTVSNMSPEDSSIYLCSVDLYQETQYFGPGTRLLVL.

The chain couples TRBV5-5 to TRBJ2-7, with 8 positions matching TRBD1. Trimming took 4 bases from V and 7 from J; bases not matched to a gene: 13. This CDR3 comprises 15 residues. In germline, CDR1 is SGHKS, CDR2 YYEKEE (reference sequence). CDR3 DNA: TGTGCCAGCAGCCGGGTTGGGACAGGAGGGGGTGAGCAGTACTTC. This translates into CASSRVGTGGGEQYF.